The 28 T cell receptor beta chains presented below share a single source sample, sequenced in a study of blood T cell repertoires in COVID-19. The repertoire was sequenced with immunoSEQ multiplex PCR; TCRdb's copy has only in-frame clones and lacks some. Of over 85,000 clones in the sample, approximately 86% were seen once. Sequenced material: peripheral blood. Every receptor here comes from a human donor in a cohort sampled during active COVID-19.

The chain employs TRBV28 and TRBJ1-6; no definite D call. V was clipped by 5 bases and J by 0 bases, with 14 bases between them. CDR3 size: 17 residues. CDR1 is MDHEN, CDR2 SYDVKM, per germline. The CDR3 is CASSPPTLSSYNSPLHF. The CDR3 DNA follows: TGTGCCAGCAGTCCCCCGACACTTAGCTCCTATAATTCACCCCTCCACTTT.

The chain joins TRBV10-3 to TRBJ2-1, with TRBD2 identical over 11 bases. Trimming removed 8 bases from V and 9 bases from J; junction bases left unmatched: 6. The CDR3 spans 13 residues. The V gene's germline CDR1 is ENHRY and CDR2 SYGVKD. CDR3 sequence reads: CAIEALAGVEQFF. CDR3 nucleotides: TGTGCCATCGAGGCACTAGCGGGAGTTGAGCAGTTCTTC.

This clone was seen more than once but under ten times. The V and J genes are TRBV5-1 and TRBJ1-2; 8 nucleotides agree with TRBD1. Losses at the gene ends were 4 bases for V and 4 bases for J; bases not matched to a gene: 6. Germline CDR1 is SGHRS and CDR2 is YFSETQ. This CDR3 comprises 14 residues. The CDR3 reads CASSPGGVGYGYTF. For the CDR3, the DNA is TGCGCCAGCAGCCCAGGGGGCGTCGGCTATGGCTACACCTTC.

In DNA form, the CDR3 reads TGCGCCAGCAGCCAACAACGGACTAGCGGGTACGAGCAGTACTTC. It translates to CASSQQRTSGYEQYF. The chain links TRBV4-3 to TRBJ2-7; TRBD2 matches at 11 bases. This CDR3 is built from 15 residues. CDR1 and CDR2 (germline): LGHNA, YSLEER. The ends lost 2 bases at V and 4 bases at J; junction bases unmatched: 4.

The rearrangement uses TRBV5-1 and TRBJ2-2, with TRBD1 matching over 7 bases. The J segment lost 0 bases and the V segment lost 4 bases, leaving 3 bases of the junction unmatched. From germline, CDR1 is SGHRS and CDR2 YFSETQ. The CDR3 has 15 residues. The CDR3 protein is CASSIGQANTGELFF. CDR3 in DNA: TGCGCCAGCAGCATAGGACAGGCGAACACCGGGGAGCTGTTTTTT.

This chain links TRBV4-2 with TRBJ2-2; 7 nucleotides line up with TRBD2. CDR1 is LGHNA, CDR2 YNFKEQ, per germline. The junction had 8 bases not matched to a gene; V was cut back by 6 bases and J by 1 base. The CDR3 loop spans 16 amino acids. In nucleotides, the CDR3 is TGTGCCAGCAGTCAACGGGCGGGAGAGAACACCGGGGAGCTGTTTTTT. It encodes CASSQRAGENTGELFF.

This clone was picked up one time. This rearrangement joins TRBV11-2 to TRBJ2-7, with 7 bases fitting TRBD2. V dropped 5 bases and J dropped 6; count of bases not matched to a gene: 13. CDR3 length: 15 residues. Per the germline V gene, CDR1 is SGHAT and CDR2 is FQNNGV. The CDR3 protein is CASSPYPGGTSEQYF. CDR3 coding DNA: TGTGCCAGCAGCCCCTACCCGGGGGGTACTAGCGAGCAGTACTTC.

In its sample, this clone was seen a few times. J is TRBJ1-2 and V is TRBV27; D possibly corresponds to TRBD1 (6 bases). The CDR3 extends over 16 amino acids. Looked up from germline, CDR1 is MNHEY and CDR2 is SMNVEV (reference sequence). The ends were cut back, 0 bases at V and 0 bases at J, with 11 bases in the middle. CDR3 nucleotides: TGTGCCAGCAGTTTATCGCCCCGGACAGCTAACTATGGCTACACCTTC. Encoded protein: CASSLSPRTANYGYTF.

The V gene is TRBV6-5, the J gene TRBJ1-2; 7 positions agree with TRBD1. Germline CDR1 reads MNHEY; CDR2 reads SVGAGI. The CDR3 totals 15 residues. V was pared by 5 bases and J by 0 bases, with 6 bases of the junction left unmatched. CDR3 protein: CASSRGQVANYGYTF. The CDR3 coding sequence is TGTGCCAGCAGTCGCGGACAGGTAGCTAACTATGGCTACACCTTC.

The V gene is TRBV7-2, the J gene TRBJ2-2; the D gene is possibly TRBD1 (5 bases). V dropped 5 bases and J dropped 4 bases, with 14 bases sitting between them. CDR3 length: 15 amino acids. Germline V gene data show CDR1 as SGHTA and CDR2 as FQGNSA. The CDR3 sequence: CASSRWQGGTGELFF. The CDR3 region has the DNA TGTGCCAGCAGCCGCTGGCAGGGTGGCACCGGGGAGCTGTTTTTT.

This chain links TRBV11-2 with TRBJ2-3; possible D gene TRBD2, 6 bases. CDR3 length equals 14 residues. The germline gives CDR1 SGHAT, CDR2 FQNNGV. V dropped 5 bases and J dropped 1 base, with 10 bases sitting between them. The CDR3: CASSPQRGTDTQYF. The CDR3 nucleotides read TGTGCCAGCAGCCCCCAGCGGGGCACAGATACGCAGTATTTT.

The CDR3 protein is CASSVGGVGYIDTQYF. In DNA, the CDR3 is TGTGCCAGCAGCGTAGGGGGCGTTGGATATATAGATACGCAGTATTTT. J is TRBJ2-3 and V is TRBV9; D might be TRBD1 (5 bases). Germline V gene data show CDR1 as SGDLS and CDR2 as YYNGEE. This CDR3 has 16 residues. V was pared by 0 bases and J by 5 bases, with 16 bases between.

The V gene is TRBV4-2, the J gene TRBJ2-2; perhaps TRBD2 as D (6 bases). Germline assignment: CDR1 LGHNA and CDR2 YNFKEQ. The CDR3 runs 16 residues. Between the trimmed V and J ends, which lost 6 bases and 1 base, there was a span of 15 bases. The CDR3 loop is CASRSSVVQNTGELFF. CDR3 sequence (DNA): TGTGCCAGCAGGTCTAGCGTGGTTCAGAACACCGGGGAGCTGTTTTTT.

The V and J genes are TRBV24-1 and TRBJ2-5; 9 bases align to TRBD1. The V segment lost 3 bases and the J segment 7 bases; nucleotides outside the gene matches: 5. Germline values: CDR1 KGHDR, CDR2 SFDVKD. There are 14 residues in the CDR3. The CDR3 spells CATSDHDRGWTQYF. DNA for the CDR3: TGTGCCACCAGTGATCATGACAGGGGGTGGACCCAGTACTTC.

The chain recombines TRBV18 with TRBJ1-1; the D gene is possibly TRBD1 (5 bases). Trimming cost V 0 bases and J 4 bases, with 9 bases left between them. The CDR3 contains 14 residues. The germline V gene encodes CDR1 KGHSH and CDR2 LQKENI. CDR3 residues: CASSPPAGPTEAFF. CDR3 DNA: TGTGCCAGCTCACCACCGGCAGGGCCCACTGAAGCTTTCTTT.

The rearrangement uses TRBV9 and TRBJ2-3, with D maybe TRBD1 (5 bases). CDR1 and CDR2 from the germline V gene are SGDLS and YYNGEE. The CDR3 extends over 14 amino acids. Trimming cost V 0 bases and J 4 bases, with 9 bases left between them. The CDR3 loop is CASSVEGLADTQYF. CDR3 DNA sequence: TGTGCCAGCAGCGTAGAGGGGCTCGCAGATACGCAGTATTTT.

This clone has only one observation. Written as DNA, the CDR3 is TGCGCCAGCAGCTTGGTGTCAGGAGGACAGCCCCAGCATTTT. Its translation: CASSLVSGGQPQHF. The V and J genes are TRBV5-1 and TRBJ1-5; D unclear. CDR3 length: 14 amino acids. The germline V gene has CDR1 SGHRS and CDR2 YFSETQ. V lost 0 bases and J lost 7, with 11 bases in between.

CDR3 region: CASRLCLGGGANYGYTF. DNA for the CDR3: TGTGCAAGTCGCTTATGTCTGGGTGGAGGCGCGAACTATGGCTACACCTTC. The rearrangement uses TRBV12-2 and TRBJ1-2. TRBV12-2 is a pseudogene. The CDR3 has 17 amino acids.

This chain joins TRBV4-2 and TRBJ2-7, with 7 bases fitting TRBD1. Germline V gene data show CDR1 as LGHNA and CDR2 as YNFKEQ. The CDR3 is 14 residues long. V dropped 0 bases and J dropped 3; count of bases not matched to a gene: 2. CDR3 sequence: CASSQERGRYEQYF. DNA for the CDR3: TGTGCCAGCAGCCAAGAAAGGGGGCGCTACGAGCAGTACTTC.

The chain has TRBV11-1 and TRBJ2-5; 8 nucleotides match TRBD1. The germline V gene has CDR1 SGHAT and CDR2 FQDESV (reference sequence). Germline trimming cut 5 bases from V and 4 bases from J; bases unmatched to any gene: 12. The CDR3 runs 16 residues. CDR3: CASSPDRGALSETQYF. CDR3 sequence (DNA): TGTGCCAGCAGCCCCGACAGGGGTGCCCTGTCAGAGACCCAGTACTTC.

This clone was counted once. The rearrangement links TRBV9 to TRBJ2-7; the D gene is possibly TRBD1 (6 bases). Germline V gene sequence: CDR1 SGDLS, CDR2 YYNGEE. Trimming removed 0 bases from V and 2 bases from J, with 15 bases in between. This CDR3 has 16 residues. The CDR3 coding sequence is TGTGCCAGCAGCGTAGGGTGGTCGGACAGTACCTACGAGCAGTACTTC. Translation gives CASSVGWSDSTYEQYF.

The gene calls are TRBV7-8 and TRBJ1-5; D is perhaps TRBD1 (5 bases). Germline CDR1 reads SGHVS; CDR2 reads FQNEAQ. The CDR3 runs 14 residues. The V and J ends lost 5 bases and 4 bases respectively, with 12 bases between them. CDR3: CASSGGGWNQPQHF. Written as DNA, the CDR3 is TGTGCCAGCAGCGGCGGGGGGTGGAATCAGCCCCAGCATTTT. Using reference TRBV7-8 and TRBJ1-5 for the parts outside the CDR3, the full variable domain is GAGVSQSPRYKVAKRGQDVALRCDPISGHVSLFWYQQALGQGPEFLTYFQNEAQLDKSGLPSDRFFAERPEGSVSTLKIQRTQQEDSAVYLCASSGGGWNQPQHFGDGTRLSIL.

The rearrangement joins TRBV3-1 (or the pseudogene TRBV3-2) to TRBJ2-7; the match to TRBD2 covers 7 bases. The V and J ends lost 0 bases and 3 bases, in that order; junction bases with no gene match: 5. In germline, CDR1 is LGHDT, CDR2 YNNKEL (reference sequence). The CDR3 runs 15 residues. CDR3 bases: TGTGCCAGCAGCCAAGAAACGCGGGAGAGCTACGAGCAGTACTTC. It specifies CASSQETRESYEQYF.

The gene calls are TRBV5-1 and TRBJ2-7; TRBD2 aligns across 7 bases. J was trimmed by 8 bases and V by 3 bases; bases with no gene match: 17. The CDR3 contains 16 residues. Germline assignment: CDR1 SGHRS and CDR2 YFSETQ. Written as DNA, the CDR3 is TGCGCCAGCAGCTCCGAGGTATCAGCGGGGAATACTCAGCAGTACTTC. Protein: CASSSEVSAGNTQQYF.

The chain combines TRBV27 with TRBJ1-2; D not resolved. CDR1 is MNHEY and CDR2 is SMNVEV in the germline V gene (reference sequence). The CDR3 is 13 amino acids. V was clipped by 3 bases and J by 0 bases, with 5 bases between them. CDR3 loop: CASSFSANYGYTF. Here the CDR3 DNA reads TGTGCCAGCAGTTTCTCAGCTAACTATGGCTACACCTTC.

This chain joins TRBV6-2 or TRBV6-3 and TRBJ2-1; D call uncertain. CDR3 length: 12 amino acids. CDR1 is MNHEY and CDR2 is SVGEGT in the germline V gene. V was trimmed by 4 bases and J by 8 bases, leaving 9 bases between them. CDR3 loop: CASSSVTDEQFF. The CDR3 DNA sequence: TGTGCCAGCAGTTCCGTAACTGATGAGCAGTTCTTC.

This clone turned up a few times. This chain links TRBV9 with TRBJ2-2, with TRBD2 as a possible D gene (5 bases). This CDR3 is 14 amino acids long. Germline V lookup: CDR1 SGDLS, CDR2 YYNGEE. V was cut by 4 bases and J by 6 bases, with 13 bases left in between. CDR3 protein: CASSPRTSSGELFF. The CDR3 nucleotides read TGTGCCAGCAGCCCTCGGACTTCGTCCGGGGAGCTGTTTTTT.

This sequence joins TRBV28 and TRBJ2-3, with 8 nucleotides matching TRBD2. CDR1 and CDR2 from the germline V gene are MDHEN and SYDVKM. Losses at the gene ends were 6 bases for V and 2 bases for J; bases not matched to a gene: 7. The CDR3 covers 15 residues. This CDR3 reads CASSVAGRFTDTQYF. The CDR3 DNA reads as TGTGCCAGCAGCGTAGCGGGGAGATTCACAGATACGCAGTATTTT.